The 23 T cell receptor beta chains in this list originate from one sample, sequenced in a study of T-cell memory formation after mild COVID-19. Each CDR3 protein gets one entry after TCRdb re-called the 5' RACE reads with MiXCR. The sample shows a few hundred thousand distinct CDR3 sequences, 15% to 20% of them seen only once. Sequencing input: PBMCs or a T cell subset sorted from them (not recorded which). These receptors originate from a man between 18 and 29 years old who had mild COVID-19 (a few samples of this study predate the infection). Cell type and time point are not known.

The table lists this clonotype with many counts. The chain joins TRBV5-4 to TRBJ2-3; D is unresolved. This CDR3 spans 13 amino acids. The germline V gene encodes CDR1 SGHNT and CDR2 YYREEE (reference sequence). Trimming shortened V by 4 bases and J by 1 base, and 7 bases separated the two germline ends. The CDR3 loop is CASSVDGTDTQYF. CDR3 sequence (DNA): TGTGCCAGCAGCGTCGATGGCACAGATACGCAGTATTTT.

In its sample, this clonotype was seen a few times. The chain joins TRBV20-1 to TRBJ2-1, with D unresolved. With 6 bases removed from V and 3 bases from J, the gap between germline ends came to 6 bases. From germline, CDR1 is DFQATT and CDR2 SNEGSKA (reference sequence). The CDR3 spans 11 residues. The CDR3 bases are TGCAGTGCCGACGGCTACAATGAGCAGTTCTTC. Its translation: CSADGYNEQFF.

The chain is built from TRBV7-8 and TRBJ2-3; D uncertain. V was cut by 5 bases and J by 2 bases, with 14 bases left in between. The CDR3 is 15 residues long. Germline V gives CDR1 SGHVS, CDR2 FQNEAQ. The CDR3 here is CASSRAVGYTDTQYF. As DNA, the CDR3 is TGTGCCAGCAGCCGCGCGGTGGGATACACAGATACGCAGTATTTT.

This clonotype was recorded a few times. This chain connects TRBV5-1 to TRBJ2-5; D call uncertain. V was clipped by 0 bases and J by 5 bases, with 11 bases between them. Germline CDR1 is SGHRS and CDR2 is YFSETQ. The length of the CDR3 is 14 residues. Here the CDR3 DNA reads TGCGCCAGCAGCTTGGGGCCCGCCGGGGAGACCCAGTACTTC. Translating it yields CASSLGPAGETQYF.

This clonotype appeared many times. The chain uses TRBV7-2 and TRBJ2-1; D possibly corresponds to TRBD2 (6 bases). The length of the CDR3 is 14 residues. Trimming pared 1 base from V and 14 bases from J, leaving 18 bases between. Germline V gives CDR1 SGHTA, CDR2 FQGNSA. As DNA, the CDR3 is TGTGCCAGCAGCTTAGAGGATTGGGAGGACTCTAAGTTCTTC. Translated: CASSLEDWEDSKFF.

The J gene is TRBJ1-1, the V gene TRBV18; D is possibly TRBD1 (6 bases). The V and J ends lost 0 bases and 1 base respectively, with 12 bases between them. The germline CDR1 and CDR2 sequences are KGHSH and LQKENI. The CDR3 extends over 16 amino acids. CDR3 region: CASSPPIQGPNTEAFF. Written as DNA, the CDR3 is TGTGCCAGCTCACCACCGATACAGGGCCCGAACACTGAAGCTTTCTTT.

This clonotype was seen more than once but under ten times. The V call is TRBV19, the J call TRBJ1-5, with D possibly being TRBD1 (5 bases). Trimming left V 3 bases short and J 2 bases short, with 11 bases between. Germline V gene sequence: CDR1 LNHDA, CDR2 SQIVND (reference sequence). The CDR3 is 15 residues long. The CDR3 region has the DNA TGTGCCAGTAGTATGAGGGGTGCAGGCAATCAGCCCCAGCATTTT. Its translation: CASSMRGAGNQPQHF. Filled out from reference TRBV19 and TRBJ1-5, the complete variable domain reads DGGITQSPKYLFRKEGQNVTLSCEQNLNHDAMYWYRQDPGQGLRLIYYSQIVNDFQKGDIAEGYSVSREKKESFPLTVTSAQKNPTAFYLCASSMRGAGNQPQHFGDGTRLSIL.

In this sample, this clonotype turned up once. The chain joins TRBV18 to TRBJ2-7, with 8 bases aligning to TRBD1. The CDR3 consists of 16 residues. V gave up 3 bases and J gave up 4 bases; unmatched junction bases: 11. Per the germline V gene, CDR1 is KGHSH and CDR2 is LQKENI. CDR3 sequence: CASSPNSRTGTYEQYF. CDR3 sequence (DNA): TGTGCCAGCTCACCGAATTCCAGGACAGGGACATACGAGCAGTACTTC.

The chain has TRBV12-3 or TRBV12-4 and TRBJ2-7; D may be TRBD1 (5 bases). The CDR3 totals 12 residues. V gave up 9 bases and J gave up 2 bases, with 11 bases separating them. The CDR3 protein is CASFWTPYEQYF. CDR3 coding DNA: TGTGCCAGTTTTTGGACACCCTACGAGCAGTACTTC.

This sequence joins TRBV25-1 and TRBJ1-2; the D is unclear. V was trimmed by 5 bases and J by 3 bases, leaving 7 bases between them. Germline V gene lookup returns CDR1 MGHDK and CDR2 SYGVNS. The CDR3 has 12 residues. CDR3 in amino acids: CASSSSHYGYTF. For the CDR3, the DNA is TGTGCCAGCAGTTCGAGTCACTATGGCTACACCTTC.

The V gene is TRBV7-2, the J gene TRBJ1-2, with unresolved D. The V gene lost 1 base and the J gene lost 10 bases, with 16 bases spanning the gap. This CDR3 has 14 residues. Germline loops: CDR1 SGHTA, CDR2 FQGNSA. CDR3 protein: CASSLDGHKGPYTF. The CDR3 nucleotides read TGTGCCAGCAGCTTAGACGGGCATAAGGGCCCCTACACCTTC.

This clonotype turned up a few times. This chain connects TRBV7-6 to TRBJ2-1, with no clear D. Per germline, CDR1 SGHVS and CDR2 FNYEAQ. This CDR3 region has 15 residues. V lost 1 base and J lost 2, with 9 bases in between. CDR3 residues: CASSLGAAPYNEQFF. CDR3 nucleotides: TGTGCCAGCAGCTTAGGGGCTGCCCCCTACAATGAGCAGTTCTTC.

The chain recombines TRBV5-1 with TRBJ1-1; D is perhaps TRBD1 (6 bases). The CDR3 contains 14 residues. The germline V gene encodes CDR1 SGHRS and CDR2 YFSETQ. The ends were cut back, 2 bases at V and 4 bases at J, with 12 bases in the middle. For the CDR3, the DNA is TGCGCCAGCAGCTTTGGGGGCGGGGGCACTGAAGCTTTCTTT. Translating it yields CASSFGGGGTEAFF.

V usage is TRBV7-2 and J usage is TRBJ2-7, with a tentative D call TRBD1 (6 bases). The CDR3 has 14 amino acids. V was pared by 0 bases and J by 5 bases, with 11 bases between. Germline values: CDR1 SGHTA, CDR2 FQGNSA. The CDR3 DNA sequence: TGTGCCAGCAGCTTAGCGAGGGGACACCACGAGCAGTACTTC. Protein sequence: CASSLARGHHEQYF.

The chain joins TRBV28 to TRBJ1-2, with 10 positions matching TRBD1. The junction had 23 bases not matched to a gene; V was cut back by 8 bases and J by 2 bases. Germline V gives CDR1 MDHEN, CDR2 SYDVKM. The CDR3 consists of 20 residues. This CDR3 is CASGVGQGLQVQTLNYGYTF. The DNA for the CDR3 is TGTGCCAGCGGGGTGGGACAGGGGCTTCAAGTCCAGACGTTAAACTATGGCTACACCTTC.

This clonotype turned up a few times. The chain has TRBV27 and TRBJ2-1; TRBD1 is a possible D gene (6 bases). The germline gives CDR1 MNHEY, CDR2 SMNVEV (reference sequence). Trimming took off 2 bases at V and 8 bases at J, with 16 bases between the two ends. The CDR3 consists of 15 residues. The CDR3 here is CASSLIWGLHDEQFF. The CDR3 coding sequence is TGTGCCAGCAGTTTAATATGGGGGCTCCACGATGAGCAGTTCTTC.

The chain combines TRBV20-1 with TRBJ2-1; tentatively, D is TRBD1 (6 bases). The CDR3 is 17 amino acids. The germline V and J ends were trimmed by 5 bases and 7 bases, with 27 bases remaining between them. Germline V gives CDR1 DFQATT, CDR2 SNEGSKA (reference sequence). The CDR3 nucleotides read TGCAGTGCTCGTCCGAGGGTCAGCCCGCCTCAGGGGAATGAGCAGTTCTTC. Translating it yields CSARPRVSPPQGNEQFF.

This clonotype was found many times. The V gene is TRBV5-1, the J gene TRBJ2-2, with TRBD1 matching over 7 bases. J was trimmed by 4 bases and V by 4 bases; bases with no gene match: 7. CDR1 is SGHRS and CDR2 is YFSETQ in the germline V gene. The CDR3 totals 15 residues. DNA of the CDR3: TGCGCCAGCAGCACCTCGACAGGGAGCACCGGGGAGCTGTTTTTT. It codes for CASSTSTGSTGELFF.

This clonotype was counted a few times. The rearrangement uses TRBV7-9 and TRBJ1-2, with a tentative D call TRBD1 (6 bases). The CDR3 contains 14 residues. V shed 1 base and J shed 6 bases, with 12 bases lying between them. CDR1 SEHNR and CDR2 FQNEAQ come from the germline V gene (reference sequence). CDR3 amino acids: CASSLVRQEDGYTF. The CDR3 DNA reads TGTGCCAGCAGCTTAGTCCGACAGGAGGATGGCTACACCTTC.

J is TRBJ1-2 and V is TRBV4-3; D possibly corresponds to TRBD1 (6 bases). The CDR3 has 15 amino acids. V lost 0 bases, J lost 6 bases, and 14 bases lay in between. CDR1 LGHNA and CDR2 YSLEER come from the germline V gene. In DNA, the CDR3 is TGCGCCAGCAGCCAAGAAGGGGACAATACCAATGGCTACACCTTC. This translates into CASSQEGDNTNGYTF.

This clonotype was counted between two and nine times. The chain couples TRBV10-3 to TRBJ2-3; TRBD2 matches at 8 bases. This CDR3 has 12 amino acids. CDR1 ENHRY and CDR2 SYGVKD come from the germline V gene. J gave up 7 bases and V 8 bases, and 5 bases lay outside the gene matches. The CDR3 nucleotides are TGTGCCATCCTCGGGGGGGACAATACGCAGTATTTT. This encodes CAILGGDNTQYF.

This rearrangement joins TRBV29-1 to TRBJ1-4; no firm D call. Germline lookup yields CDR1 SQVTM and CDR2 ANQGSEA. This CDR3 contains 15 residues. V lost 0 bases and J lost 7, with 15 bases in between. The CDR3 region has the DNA TGCAGCGTTGAAGAGTACACTATAAGTGGTGAAAAACTGTTTTTT. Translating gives CSVEEYTISGEKLFF. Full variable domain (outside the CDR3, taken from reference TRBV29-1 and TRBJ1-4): SAVISQKPSRDICQRGTSLTIQCQVDSQVTMMFWYRQQPGQSLTLIATANQGSEATYESGFVIDKFPISRPNLTFSTLTVSNMSPEDSSIYLCSVEEYTISGEKLFFGSGTQLSVL.

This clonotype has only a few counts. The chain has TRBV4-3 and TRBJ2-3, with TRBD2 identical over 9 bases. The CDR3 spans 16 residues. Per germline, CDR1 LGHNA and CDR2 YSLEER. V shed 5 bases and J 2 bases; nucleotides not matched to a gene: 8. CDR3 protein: CASSSRERGVTDTQYF. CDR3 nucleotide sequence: TGCGCCAGCAGCTCCCGTGAGCGGGGGGTCACAGATACGCAGTATTTT.